This is a list of T cell receptor beta chains from one sample in a study of blood T cell repertoires in COVID-19. Sequencing was performed with immunoSEQ multiplex PCR; in TCRdb, only in-frame clones are kept and a portion is missing. The table records 300,000 to 400,000 clones, approximately 86% of them present only once. The source material was peripheral blood. These receptors were collected from a human donor in a cohort sampled during active COVID-19. The CDR3 runs from the conserved cysteine through the conserved F or W. Fields, in order: J gene, clone size, V gene, D gene, CDR3 protein, CDR3 DNA. D genes are given only for firm matches. Clone size appears in some rows only: once, few, many, or a class for an expanded clone.

J gene: TRBJ2-1
clone size: .
V gene: TRBV2
D gene: .
CDR3 protein: CASSDPTGSSSHNEQFF
CDR3 DNA: TGTGCCAGCAGTGATCCCACCGGGTCCTCAAGCCATAATGAGCAGTTCTTC

J gene: TRBJ1-2
clone size: .
V gene: TRBV19
D gene: .
CDR3 protein: CASNSQVGLRDGYTF
CDR3 DNA: TGTGCCAGTAATAGCCAGGTGGGACTGCGCGATGGCTACACCTTC

J gene: TRBJ2-1
clone size: .
V gene: TRBV11-2
D gene: TRBD2
CDR3 protein: CASSWTSGDNEQFF
CDR3 DNA: TGTGCCAGCAGCTGGACTAGCGGAGACAATGAGCAGTTCTTC

J gene: TRBJ1-5
clone size: .
V gene: TRBV19
D gene: .
CDR3 protein: CASSGLYGRGSQPQHF
CDR3 DNA: TGTGCCAGTAGTGGTCTTTATGGTAGGGGGAGTCAGCCCCAGCATTTT

J gene: TRBJ1-5
clone size: .
V gene: TRBV6-5
D gene: .
CDR3 protein: CASKPRQGNQPQHF
CDR3 DNA: TGTGCCAGCAAACCCCGGCAGGGGAATCAGCCCCAGCATTTT

J gene: TRBJ2-1
clone size: .
V gene: TRBV5-4
D gene: TRBD1
CDR3 protein: CASSLDRGRNNEQFF
CDR3 DNA: TGTGCCAGCAGCTTGGACAGGGGTAGGAACAATGAGCAGTTCTTC

J gene: TRBJ1-2
clone size: once
V gene: TRBV28
D gene: .
CDR3 protein: CASWSRGLGYGYTF
CDR3 DNA: TGTGCCAGCTGGAGCAGGGGTTTAGGCTATGGCTACACCTTC

J gene: TRBJ1-1
clone size: .
V gene: TRBV27
D gene: .
CDR3 protein: CASMRQRNTEAFF
CDR3 DNA: TGTGCCAGCATGAGGCAGAGAAACACTGAAGCTTTCTTT

J gene: TRBJ2-1
clone size: .
V gene: TRBV29-1
D gene: .
CDR3 protein: CSVETGVASGNEQFF
CDR3 DNA: TGCAGCGTTGAAACGGGAGTCGCCTCGGGGAATGAGCAGTTCTTC

J gene: TRBJ1-1
clone size: .
V gene: TRBV12-3/TRBV12-4
D gene: .
CDR3 protein: CASSTSRATEAFF
CDR3 DNA: TGTGCCAGCAGTACTTCCAGGGCCACTGAAGCTTTCTTT

J gene: TRBJ2-7
clone size: .
V gene: TRBV5-1
D gene: TRBD2
CDR3 protein: CASSLWVAGGDYEQYF
CDR3 DNA: TGCGCCAGCAGCTTGTGGGTAGCGGGAGGTGACTACGAGCAGTACTTC

J gene: TRBJ2-1
clone size: few
V gene: TRBV4-2
D gene: TRBD2
CDR3 protein: CASSQPTSGGRTYNEQFF
CDR3 DNA: TGTGCCAGCAGCCAACCCACTAGCGGGGGAAGGACCTACAATGAGCAGTTCTTC

J gene: TRBJ1-5
clone size: .
V gene: TRBV11-2
D gene: .
CDR3 protein: CASSLGRSREPQHF
CDR3 DNA: TGTGCCAGCAGTCTAGGGAGATCAAGGGAGCCCCAGCATTTT

J gene: TRBJ2-7
clone size: .
V gene: TRBV10-3
D gene: .
CDR3 protein: CAISDEGGEVSYEQYF
CDR3 DNA: TGTGCCATCAGTGACGAAGGGGGGGAAGTAAGCTACGAGCAGTACTTC

J gene: TRBJ1-6
clone size: .
V gene: TRBV9
D gene: TRBD1
CDR3 protein: CASSGTGAGNSPLHF
CDR3 DNA: TGTGCCAGCAGCGGTACAGGGGCGGGAAATTCACCCCTCCACTTT

J gene: TRBJ1-1
clone size: few
V gene: TRBV19
D gene: .
CDR3 protein: CASSQGMNTEAFF
CDR3 DNA: TGTGCCAGTAGTCAGGGCATGAACACTGAAGCTTTCTTT

J gene: TRBJ2-7
clone size: .
V gene: TRBV29-1
D gene: .
CDR3 protein: CSVGEGNYEQYF
CDR3 DNA: TGCAGCGTTGGTGAGGGTAACTACGAGCAGTACTTC

J gene: TRBJ1-2
clone size: .
V gene: TRBV10-3
D gene: .
CDR3 protein: CAISDSPRGSYGYTF
CDR3 DNA: TGTGCCATCAGTGACTCCCCCAGGGGTAGCTATGGCTACACCTTC

J gene: TRBJ2-7
clone size: .
V gene: TRBV2
D gene: TRBD2
CDR3 protein: CASSFTREGYEQYF
CDR3 DNA: TGTGCCAGCAGTTTCACGCGGGAGGGCTACGAGCAGTACTTC

J gene: TRBJ2-5
clone size: .
V gene: TRBV5-1
D gene: TRBD1
CDR3 protein: CASSFPETGLGETQYF
CDR3 DNA: TGCGCCAGCAGCTTCCCAGAGACAGGGTTAGGGGAGACCCAGTACTTC

J gene: TRBJ1-2
clone size: .
V gene: TRBV5-6
D gene: .
CDR3 protein: CASSLSSGDGYTF
CDR3 DNA: TGTGCCAGCAGCTTGTCATCCGGGGATGGCTACACCTTC

J gene: TRBJ2-7
clone size: .
V gene: TRBV5-1
D gene: TRBD2
CDR3 protein: CASSLAGLALIYEQYF
CDR3 DNA: TGCGCCAGCAGCTTGGCGGGACTAGCGTTAATCTACGAGCAGTACTTC

J gene: TRBJ2-7
clone size: .
V gene: TRBV6-1
D gene: TRBD1
CDR3 protein: CASSEFTVGQGIDEQYF
CDR3 DNA: TGTGCCAGCAGTGAATTTACAGTGGGACAGGGGATAGACGAGCAGTACTTC

J gene: TRBJ2-7
clone size: .
V gene: TRBV4-2
D gene: TRBD2
CDR3 protein: CASSQDSSVRASGRPLYEQYF
CDR3 DNA: TGTGCCAGCAGCCAAGATTCTAGTGTCCGGGCTAGCGGGAGGCCCCTCTACGAGCAGTACTTC

J gene: TRBJ2-1
clone size: .
V gene: TRBV7-2
D gene: .
CDR3 protein: CARCPRTGYNEQFF
CDR3 DNA: TGTGCCAGATGCCCCCGGACTGGTTACAATGAGCAGTTCTTC

J gene: TRBJ1-1
clone size: .
V gene: TRBV5-6
D gene: .
CDR3 protein: CASSFLGEGTEAFF
CDR3 DNA: TGTGCCAGCAGCTTTCTGGGTGAGGGCACTGAAGCTTTCTTT

J gene: TRBJ1-5
clone size: .
V gene: TRBV6-5
D gene: .
CDR3 protein: CASILDCKPQHF
CDR3 DNA: TGTGCCAGCATCCTAGACTGTAAGCCCCAGCATTTT

J gene: TRBJ2-1
clone size: once
V gene: TRBV5-1
D gene: TRBD2
CDR3 protein: CASSLVLAGELSSYNEQFF
CDR3 DNA: TGCGCCAGCAGCTTGGTACTAGCGGGAGAGCTGAGCTCCTACAATGAGCAGTTCTTC

J gene: TRBJ1-2
clone size: once
V gene: TRBV3-1/TRBV3-2
D gene: .
CDR3 protein: CASAPGTGTYTF
CDR3 DNA: TGTGCCAGCGCACCCGGGACTGGAACCTACACCTTC

J gene: TRBJ2-5
clone size: once
V gene: TRBV5-1
D gene: TRBD2
CDR3 protein: CASTTGLAGEETQYF
CDR3 DNA: TGCGCCAGTACTACAGGACTAGCGGGAGAAGAGACCCAGTACTTC

J gene: TRBJ2-2
clone size: .
V gene: TRBV13
D gene: .
CDR3 protein: CASSFSPNTGELFF
CDR3 DNA: TGTGCCAGCAGCTTCTCTCCGAACACCGGGGAGCTGTTTTTT

J gene: TRBJ2-7
clone size: .
V gene: TRBV7-8
D gene: .
CDR3 protein: CASSLAPGHNYEQYF
CDR3 DNA: TGTGCCAGCAGCTTAGCCCCGGGACACAATTACGAGCAGTACTTC

J gene: TRBJ1-2
clone size: .
V gene: TRBV7-2
D gene: TRBD1
CDR3 protein: CASSTRPGTGNLYGYTF
CDR3 DNA: TGTGCCAGCAGCACACGACCAGGGACAGGGAATTTATATGGCTACACCTTC

J gene: TRBJ2-3
clone size: .
V gene: TRBV5-6
D gene: TRBD1
CDR3 protein: CASSSDRAYTDTQYF
CDR3 DNA: TGTGCCAGCAGCTCGGACAGGGCTTACACAGATACGCAGTATTTT

J gene: TRBJ1-2
clone size: .
V gene: TRBV19
D gene: TRBD1
CDR3 protein: CASSRQGPNYGYTF
CDR3 DNA: TGTGCCAGTAGCCGACAGGGTCCTAACTATGGCTACACCTTC

J gene: TRBJ1-5
clone size: .
V gene: TRBV28
D gene: .
CDR3 protein: CASSLLRQPQHF
CDR3 DNA: TGTGCCAGCAGTTTACTTCGGCAGCCCCAGCATTTT

J gene: TRBJ1-4
clone size: .
V gene: TRBV30
D gene: .
CDR3 protein: CAWSPRLGGGNEKLFF
CDR3 DNA: TGTGCCTGGAGTCCTCGATTAGGGGGGGGAAATGAAAAACTGTTTTTT

J gene: TRBJ2-2
clone size: .
V gene: TRBV9
D gene: TRBD1
CDR3 protein: CASSTRQGGTGELFF
CDR3 DNA: TGTGCCAGCAGCACCCGACAGGGTGGTACCGGGGAGCTGTTTTTT

J gene: TRBJ2-7
clone size: .
V gene: TRBV9
D gene: .
CDR3 protein: CASSVDVAGTYEQYF
CDR3 DNA: TGTGCCAGCAGCGTAGACGTAGCCGGAACCTACGAGCAGTACTTC

J gene: TRBJ1-2
clone size: .
V gene: TRBV6-5
D gene: TRBD1
CDR3 protein: CASSFRPGTGTGYTF
CDR3 DNA: TGTGCCAGCAGTTTTCGACCCGGGACAGGGACTGGCTACACCTTC

J gene: TRBJ2-7
clone size: .
V gene: TRBV7-6
D gene: TRBD2
CDR3 protein: CASSFGGTYEQYF
CDR3 DNA: TGTGCCAGCAGCTTCGGGGGGACCTACGAGCAGTACTTC

J gene: TRBJ2-7
clone size: .
V gene: TRBV18
D gene: .
CDR3 protein: CASSPLGQGEGEQYF
CDR3 DNA: TGTGCCAGCTCACCCCTCGGGCAGGGTGAAGGGGAGCAGTACTTC

J gene: TRBJ2-1
clone size: .
V gene: TRBV9
D gene: .
CDR3 protein: CASSVAGQASYNEQFF
CDR3 DNA: TGTGCCAGCAGCGTAGCTGGGCAGGCATCCTACAATGAGCAGTTCTTC

J gene: TRBJ1-4
clone size: .
V gene: TRBV9
D gene: .
CDR3 protein: CASSDGATNEKLFF
CDR3 DNA: TGTGCCAGCAGCGACGGTGCAACTAATGAAAAACTGTTTTTT

J gene: TRBJ2-3
clone size: .
V gene: TRBV7-9
D gene: TRBD1
CDR3 protein: CASSTRRGLGTDTQYF
CDR3 DNA: TGTGCCAGCAGCACCCGCAGGGGGTTAGGCACAGATACGCAGTATTTT

J gene: TRBJ2-2
clone size: .
V gene: TRBV5-1
D gene: TRBD1
CDR3 protein: CASSLIQGADGELFF
CDR3 DNA: TGCGCCAGCAGCCTGATTCAGGGGGCGGACGGGGAGCTGTTTTTT

J gene: TRBJ2-7
clone size: .
V gene: TRBV3-1/TRBV3-2
D gene: .
CDR3 protein: CASSQGGWRGDREQYF
CDR3 DNA: TGTGCCAGCAGCCAAGGGGGGTGGCGGGGTGATCGCGAGCAGTACTTC

J gene: TRBJ1-5
clone size: few
V gene: TRBV7-8
D gene: TRBD1
CDR3 protein: CASSLVDRGGQPQHF
CDR3 DNA: TGTGCCAGCAGCTTAGTAGACAGGGGTGGTCAGCCCCAGCATTTT

J gene: TRBJ2-2
clone size: .
V gene: TRBV12-3/TRBV12-4
D gene: .
CDR3 protein: CASSFMYTGELFF
CDR3 DNA: TGTGCCAGCAGTTTTATGTACACCGGGGAGCTGTTTTTT

J gene: TRBJ2-3
clone size: .
V gene: TRBV5-4
D gene: .
CDR3 protein: CASSLAGSTDTQYF
CDR3 DNA: TGTGCCAGCAGCTTGGCAGGGAGCACAGATACGCAGTATTTT

J gene: TRBJ2-2
clone size: .
V gene: TRBV5-1
D gene: .
CDR3 protein: CASSLVSYTGELFF
CDR3 DNA: TGCGCCAGCAGCTTGGTATCCTACACCGGGGAGCTGTTTTTT

J gene: TRBJ2-2
clone size: .
V gene: TRBV3-1/TRBV3-2
D gene: TRBD2
CDR3 protein: CASSAFGTSGTGELFF
CDR3 DNA: TGTGCCAGCAGCGCCTTCGGGACTAGCGGCACCGGGGAGCTGTTTTTT

J gene: TRBJ2-1
clone size: .
V gene: TRBV30
D gene: .
CDR3 protein: CAWSLGSSYNEQFF
CDR3 DNA: TGTGCCTGGAGCCTAGGCAGCTCCTACAATGAGCAGTTCTTC

J gene: TRBJ2-7
clone size: .
V gene: TRBV7-9
D gene: TRBD2
CDR3 protein: CASRDSGSVTYEQYF
CDR3 DNA: TGTGCCAGCAGGGACAGCGGGAGTGTGACCTACGAGCAGTACTTC

J gene: TRBJ1-6
clone size: .
V gene: TRBV30
D gene: TRBD1
CDR3 protein: CAWSVSGGKVSLHF
CDR3 DNA: TGTGCCTGGAGTGTTTCAGGGGGAAAAGTTTCCCTCCACTTT

J gene: TRBJ2-2
clone size: .
V gene: TRBV4-1
D gene: .
CDR3 protein: CASSRYLGRNSNTGELFF
CDR3 DNA: TGCGCCAGCAGCCGCTACTTAGGCAGGAACTCGAACACCGGGGAGCTGTTTTTT

J gene: TRBJ1-3
clone size: .
V gene: TRBV24-1
D gene: .
CDR3 protein: CATSDPGVSGNTIYF
CDR3 DNA: TGTGCCACCAGTGATCCAGGGGTGTCTGGAAACACCATATATTTT

J gene: TRBJ2-3
clone size: .
V gene: TRBV29-1
D gene: TRBD1
CDR3 protein: CSVAQTGWETDTQYF
CDR3 DNA: TGCAGCGTTGCTCAGACAGGGTGGGAGACAGATACGCAGTATTTT

J gene: TRBJ2-7
clone size: .
V gene: TRBV28
D gene: .
CDR3 protein: CASSNQGSYEQYF
CDR3 DNA: TGTGCCAGCAGTAACCAGGGATCCTACGAGCAGTACTTC

J gene: TRBJ2-7
clone size: .
V gene: TRBV7-2
D gene: .
CDR3 protein: CASSSSGILGFGTYEQYF
CDR3 DNA: TGTGCCAGCAGCTCCTCCGGGATACTAGGTTTTGGCACCTACGAGCAGTACTTC